A selection of T cell receptor beta chains follows, all from one sample in a study of T cell changes during pregnancy in multiple sclerosis. Assay: immunoSEQ multiplex PCR; the TCRdb copy retains only in-frame clones and omits some. The sample consists of roughly 99,000 clones, about 90% of them appearing once. Sequencing used peripheral blood, obtained after pregnancy. Receptor source: a female donor in good health, enrolled as a control in a pregnancy study. Both conserved end residues are part of each CDR3. A D gene is named only where the DNA matches it firmly. Only some rows state a clone size, as once, few, many or a class for expanded clones.

d_call	v_call	j_call	clone_size	cdr3_aa	cdr3_nt
NA	TRBV9	TRBJ1-4	NA	CASSAYSATNEKLFF	TGTGCCAGCAGCGCCTACTCCGCAACTAATGAAAAACTGTTTTTT
TRBD2	TRBV10-3	TRBJ2-3	NA	CAISVTSGGADTQYF	TGTGCCATCAGTGTAACTAGCGGGGGCGCAGATACGCAGTATTTT
TRBD1	TRBV5-1	TRBJ1-2	NA	CASSLTGDYGYTF	TGCGCCAGCAGCTTGACAGGGGATTATGGCTACACCTTC
NA	TRBV19	TRBJ1-1	NA	CASSIYYSDSKNTEAFF	TGTGCCAGTAGTATATATTATTCGGACTCGAAGAACACTGAAGCTTTCTTT
NA	TRBV9	TRBJ2-2	NA	CASSVGHTNTGELFF	TGTGCCAGCAGCGTAGGCCACACGAACACCGGGGAGCTGTTTTTT
TRBD1	TRBV5-4	TRBJ1-6	NA	CASSSGGAGGLNSPLHF	TGTGCCAGCAGCTCGGGAGGCGCAGGGGGCCTGAATTCACCCCTCCACTTT
NA	TRBV5-1	TRBJ2-3	NA	CASSFLRLEDTQYF	TGCGCCAGCAGCTTCTTAAGGCTAGAAGATACGCAGTATTTT
TRBD2	TRBV7-9	TRBJ2-5	NA	CASSSPGTRSPRDQETQYF	TGTGCCAGCAGTTCGCCCGGGACTAGGTCACCCAGGGACCAAGAGACCCAGTACTTC
NA	TRBV28	TRBJ2-5	NA	CASSPTRWGTQYF	TGTGCCAGCAGTCCGACTAGATGGGGGACCCAGTACTTC
TRBD1	TRBV9	TRBJ1-2	NA	CASSTDRGGSNYGYTF	TGTGCCAGCAGCACGGACAGGGGGGGGTCCAACTATGGCTACACCTTC
NA	TRBV5-1	TRBJ1-2	NA	CASSATGYGYTF	TGCGCCAGCAGCGCCACCGGCTATGGCTACACCTTC
NA	TRBV5-6	TRBJ2-7	NA	CASSFNLAKFSYEQYF	TGTGCCAGCAGCTTTAATCTCGCCAAGTTTAGCTACGAGCAGTACTTC
TRBD1	TRBV7-6	TRBJ2-2	NA	CASRTRTGGSTGELFF	TGTGCCAGCAGAACAAGGACAGGGGGGTCCACCGGGGAGCTGTTTTTT
NA	TRBV6-1	TRBJ1-2	NA	CASSEWRRGDYGYTF	TGTGCCAGCAGTGAATGGCGGCGCGGGGACTATGGCTACACCTTC
NA	TRBV15	TRBJ1-5	few	CATSRAFRREEQPQHF	TGTGCCACCAGCAGGGCCTTTCGGAGGGAGGAACAGCCCCAGCATTTT
NA	TRBV18	TRBJ2-1	NA	CASSPPVLAASRSYNEQFF	TGTGCCAGCTCACCACCGGTTCTAGCTGCTAGCAGGTCCTACAATGAGCAGTTCTTC
NA	TRBV19	TRBJ1-3	NA	CASRQDRSSGNTIYF	TGTGCCAGTAGACAGGACCGGAGCTCTGGAAACACCATATATTTT
NA	TRBV7-6	TRBJ1-1	NA	CASSTPSTGYTEAFF	TGTGCCAGCAGCACACCGTCTACAGGGTACACTGAAGCTTTCTTT
TRBD1	TRBV19	TRBJ2-3	NA	CASSPGTGGTDTQYF	TGTGCCAGTAGTCCCGGGACAGGAGGCACAGATACGCAGTATTTT
TRBD2	TRBV19	TRBJ2-1	NA	CASSWTGGRYNEQFF	TGTGCCAGTAGTTGGACGGGAGGGCGTTACAATGAGCAGTTCTTC
NA	TRBV7-6	TRBJ1-1	NA	CASSLSPGQLNTEAFF	TGTGCCAGCAGCTTATCACCCGGACAGCTGAACACTGAAGCTTTCTTT
NA	TRBV5-1	TRBJ2-1	NA	CASSLARNNEQFF	TGCGCCAGCAGCTTGGCTAGAAACAATGAGCAGTTCTTC
TRBD1	TRBV5-5	TRBJ2-7	NA	CASSLTGASEQYF	TGTGCCAGCAGCCTGACAGGGGCGAGTGAGCAGTACTTC
NA	TRBV7-3	TRBJ2-7	NA	CASSLIGGSTYEQYF	TGTGCCAGCAGCTTAATTGGCGGCTCAACCTACGAGCAGTACTTC
NA	TRBV29-1	TRBJ1-5	NA	CSVSDSDSNQPQHF	TGCAGCGTCTCGGACAGCGATAGCAATCAGCCCCAGCATTTT
NA	TRBV30	TRBJ1-1	NA	CAWSPGTEAFF	TGTGCCTGGAGTCCAGGCACTGAAGCTTTCTTT
TRBD1	TRBV25-1	TRBJ1-4	NA	CASSMTGEYQKLFF	TGTGCCAGCAGTATGACAGGGGAGTATCAAAAACTGTTTTTT
TRBD2	TRBV7-3	TRBJ2-3	NA	CASSPLAGGGTDTQYF	TGTGCCAGCAGCCCATTAGCGGGGGGCGGGACAGATACGCAGTATTTT
NA	TRBV6-1	TRBJ2-7	NA	CASSGGLGGFTAYEQYF	TGTGCCAGCAGTGGAGGGCTCGGGGGATTCACAGCCTACGAGCAGTACTTC
NA	TRBV2	TRBJ1-5	NA	CASRQDYDQPQHF	TGTGCCAGCAGACAGGATTACGATCAGCCCCAGCATTTT
NA	TRBV14	TRBJ2-5	NA	CASSQGRTERAQYF	TGTGCCAGCAGCCAAGGTCGAACGGAGAGGGCCCAGTACTTC
NA	TRBV7-9	TRBJ2-7	NA	CATSMSSEQYF	TGTGCCACCTCGATGAGTTCCGAGCAGTACTTC
TRBD2	TRBV15	TRBJ2-3	few	CATSRSGRAFADTQYF	TGTGCCACCAGCAGAAGCGGGAGGGCCTTTGCAGATACGCAGTATTTT
NA	TRBV7-9	TRBJ1-1	NA	CASSFSTEAFF	TGTGCCAGCAGCTTCAGCACTGAAGCTTTCTTT
TRBD1	TRBV9	TRBJ2-2	NA	CASTRGTGDGELFF	TGTGCCAGCACCCGGGGGACAGGGGACGGGGAGCTGTTTTTT
TRBD2	TRBV19	TRBJ2-7	NA	CASKASGNVPYEQYF	TGTGCCAGTAAGGCTAGCGGCAACGTCCCCTACGAGCAGTACTTC
TRBD1	TRBV5-8	TRBJ2-7	NA	CASRNPGTVAYEQYF	TGTGCCAGCAGGAACCCCGGGACAGTTGCCTACGAGCAGTACTTC
TRBD1	TRBV18	TRBJ2-7	NA	CASSPTGATEQYF	TGTGCCAGCTCACCCACAGGGGCGACCGAGCAGTACTTC
NA	TRBV10-3	TRBJ2-7	NA	CAISERADEQYF	TGTGCCATCAGTGAGAGAGCCGACGAGCAGTACTTC
NA	TRBV6-1	TRBJ1-2	once	CASSEQRGSSYGYTF	TGTGCCAGCAGTGAACAAAGGGGCTCCTCGTATGGCTACACCTTC
NA	TRBV5-5	TRBJ2-7	NA	CASSLEAGPTYEQYF	TGTGCCAGCAGCTTGGAGGCAGGGCCTACCTACGAGCAGTACTTC
TRBD1	TRBV27	TRBJ2-7	NA	CASSPQDRGQGIHYEQYF	TGTGCCAGCAGTCCTCAGGACAGGGGGCAAGGGATCCACTACGAGCAGTACTTC
TRBD2	TRBV7-9	TRBJ2-7	few	CASSLSSASGNYEQYF	TGTGCCAGCAGCTTATCGTCCGCTAGCGGGAATTACGAGCAGTACTTC
NA	TRBV6-6	TRBJ1-2	NA	CASSYSTVGYGYTF	TGTGCCAGCAGTTACTCCACAGTGGGCTATGGCTACACCTTC
TRBD1	TRBV5-4	TRBJ1-2	NA	CASSTYRDRGSYTF	TGTGCCAGCAGCACTTACCGGGACAGGGGAAGCTACACCTTC
TRBD1	TRBV6-6	TRBJ1-1	once	CASSHNRRQGVTEAFF	TGTGCCAGCAGTCACAATCGTCGACAGGGGGTCACTGAAGCTTTCTTT
NA	TRBV18	TRBJ2-3	NA	CASSPMAGGTDTQYF	TGTGCCAGCTCACCGATGGCAGGCGGCACAGATACGCAGTATTTT
TRBD1	TRBV4-1	TRBJ1-1	NA	CASSQDRDRGMNTEAFF	TGCGCCAGCAGCCAAGATAGGGACAGGGGGATGAACACTGAAGCTTTCTTT
NA	TRBV10-3	TRBJ2-2	few	CAISMDRTFTGELFF	TGTGCCATCAGTATGGACAGAACCTTCACCGGGGAGCTGTTTTTT
TRBD1	TRBV5-1	TRBJ2-2	NA	CASSLQGTGELFF	TGCGCCAGCAGCTTACAGGGGACCGGGGAGCTGTTTTTT
NA	TRBV6-1	TRBJ2-3	NA	CASSEAPGLSTDTQYF	TGTGCCAGCAGTGAAGCCCCGGGACTTAGCACAGATACGCAGTATTTT
NA	TRBV6-1	TRBJ2-2	NA	CASSAGELFF	TGTGCCAGCAGTGCGGGGGAGCTGTTTTTT
TRBD2	TRBV5-6	TRBJ2-3	NA	CASSALGYSGEITDTQYF	TGTGCCAGCAGCGCTCTCGGATATAGCGGGGAGATCACAGATACGCAGTATTTT
NA	TRBV30	TRBJ1-1	NA	CAWERGARAFF	TGTGCCTGGGAGCGTGGGGCGCGAGCTTTCTTT